The clone carrying this T cell receptor beta chain appeared many times. The library targeted TCRbeta and was prepared with unique molecular identifiers. TCRdb re-derived calls from the PCR reads in MiXCR, one entry per CDR3 protein. Among around 500,000 distinct CDR3 sequences listed, under 15% were seen once. The data were taken from a study of T-cell reconstitution after alpha-beta-depleted transplantation in children. The germline V gene has CDR1 SGHRS and CDR2 YFSETQ. The V gene lost 5 bases and the J gene lost 3 bases, with 14 bases spanning the gap. CDR3 length: 14 residues. V and J are TRBV5-1 and TRBJ1-2, with a tentative D call TRBD1 (5 bases). The sequencing used PBMCs from the stem cell graft donor, collected from the stem cell graft. The TCR originated in a human donor who donated a stem cell graft to a child with combined immunodeficiency. The CDR3 region is CASSYTGRDYGYTF. CDR3 DNA sequence: TGCGCCAGCAGTTACACGGGACGGGACTATGGCTACACCTTC.